Below, 26 T cell receptor beta chains from the same sample are listed, as sequenced in a study of blood T cell repertoires in COVID-19. Data came from immunoSEQ multiplex PCR; TCRdb stores just in-frame clones and leaves some out. The data contain about 180,000 clones, around 87% of them singletons. Sequencing input: peripheral blood. The receptors derive from a young woman with active or convalescent COVID-19.

The chain combines TRBV4-1 with TRBJ2-1; 9 bases match TRBD2. Germline V gene data show CDR1 as MGHRA and CDR2 as YSYEKL. The CDR3 runs 17 residues. J lost 3 bases, V lost 0 bases, and 6 bases had no gene match. CDR3 region: CASSQEGASGIYNEQFF. Here the CDR3 DNA reads TGCGCCAGCAGCCAAGAGGGGGCTAGCGGGATCTACAATGAGCAGTTCTTC.

This clone was counted only a few times. V usage is TRBV27 and J usage is TRBJ2-1; 10 nucleotides line up with TRBD1. CDR1 and CDR2 from the germline V gene are MNHEY and SMNVEV (reference sequence). The ends lost 3 bases at V and 5 bases at J; junction bases unmatched: 1. This CDR3 comprises 14 residues. The CDR3 sequence is CASSFGTGDNEQFF. The CDR3 coding sequence is TGTGCCAGCAGTTTTGGGACAGGGGACAATGAGCAGTTCTTC.

The chain has TRBV7-2 and TRBJ1-2, with TRBD1 identical over 7 bases. The V gene end was trimmed by 5 bases and the J gene end by 6 bases; junction bases not matched to a gene: 12. CDR3 length: 15 residues. The germline gives CDR1 SGHTA, CDR2 FQGNSA. As DNA, the CDR3 is TGTGCCAGCAGCCCGTCGGGACAGAGCACGGATGGCTACACCTTC. Residues: CASSPSGQSTDGYTF.

V usage is TRBV19 and J usage is TRBJ1-6, with TRBD1 as a possible D gene (6 bases). Per the germline V gene, CDR1 is LNHDA and CDR2 is SQIVND (reference sequence). The CDR3 consists of 17 residues. V lost 5 bases and J 0 bases, leaving 14 bases between the germline ends. The CDR3 bases are TGTGCCAGTAGTCCGAGGGGGGGAAGCTCCTATAATTCACCCCTCCACTTT. Translating gives CASSPRGGSSYNSPLHF.

This clone was observed many times. V and J are TRBV19 and TRBJ1-2, with 7 bases lining up with TRBD1. The CDR3 has 14 amino acids. Trimming removed 4 bases from V and 4 bases from J; junction bases left unmatched: 6. Germline CDR1 is LNHDA and CDR2 is SQIVND (reference sequence). The CDR3, as DNA: TGTGCCAGTAGTAGTAGTCGGGACAGCTATGGCTACACCTTC. It translates to CASSSSRDSYGYTF.

The chain combines TRBV5-5 with TRBJ1-2; 7 bases line up with TRBD1. Per the germline V gene, CDR1 is SGHKS and CDR2 is YYEKEE (reference sequence). The length of the CDR3 is 14 residues. V lost 3 bases, J lost 3 bases, and 5 bases stayed unmatched. This CDR3 reads CASSWRQGDYGYTF. In DNA, the CDR3 is TGTGCCAGCAGCTGGAGGCAGGGGGACTATGGCTACACCTTC. Full variable domain (outside the CDR3, taken from reference TRBV5-5 and TRBJ1-2): DAGVTQSPTHLIKTRGQQVTLRCSPISGHKSVSWYQQVLGQGPQFIFQYYEKEERGRGNFPDRFSARQFPNYSSELNVNALLLGDSALYLCASSWRQGDYGYTFGSGTRLTVV.

The chain recombines TRBV2 with TRBJ1-4; D is uncertain. The V gene's germline CDR1 is SNHLY and CDR2 FYNNEI. Trimming pared 10 bases from V and 8 bases from J, leaving 14 bases between. The CDR3 has 12 residues. CDR3 DNA sequence: TGTGCCACGCGGGAGGAGGAAGAAAAACTGTTTTTT. It encodes CATREEEEKLFF.

This chain links TRBV27 with TRBJ2-7; 7 bases map to TRBD1. Germline assignment: CDR1 MNHEY and CDR2 SMNVEV (reference sequence). The CDR3 consists of 14 residues. V gave up 5 bases and J gave up 3 bases; unmatched junction bases: 7. CDR3 in amino acids: CASSDRVGNYEQYF. CDR3 nucleotides: TGTGCCAGCAGTGACAGGGTTGGAAACTACGAGCAGTACTTC.

The chain is built from TRBV5-6 and TRBJ2-1; a possible D gene is TRBD1 (5 bases). CDR1 SGHDT and CDR2 YYEEEE come from the germline V gene. The V and J ends lost 1 base and 13 bases respectively, with 9 bases between them. The CDR3 spans 11 residues. The CDR3 region is CASSLTGLQFF. The CDR3 region has the DNA TGTGCCAGCAGCTTGACAGGATTACAGTTCTTC. Looking up the rest from reference TRBV5-6 and TRBJ2-1 gives the full variable domain: DAGVTQSPTHLIKTRGQQVTLRCSPKSGHDTVSWYQQALGQGPQFIFQYYEEEERQRGNFPDRFSGHQFPNYSSELNVNALLLGDSALYLCASSLTGLQFFGPGTRLTVL.

The chain joins TRBV4-1 to TRBJ1-2; 7 bases match TRBD1. The CDR3 length is 17 residues. The J segment lost 4 bases and the V segment lost 2 bases, leaving 13 bases of the junction unmatched. CDR1 is MGHRA and CDR2 is YSYEKL in the germline V gene. CDR3 in amino acids: CASSQNLATGLSYGYTF. The DNA of the CDR3 is TGCGCCAGCAGCCAAAACTTAGCGACAGGGCTCAGCTATGGCTACACCTTC.

This chain joins TRBV5-1 and TRBJ2-5; 7 bases line up with TRBD2. Unmatched junction bases numbered 7, after V lost 1 base and J lost 1 base. Germline assignment: CDR1 SGHRS and CDR2 YFSETQ. There are 16 residues in the CDR3. CDR3 in DNA: TGCGCCAGCAGCTTGTATGTCCTAGCGGCCCAAGAGACCCAGTACTTC. Amino acids: CASSLYVLAAQETQYF.

The V call is TRBV10-1, the J call TRBJ2-7; D not certain. V was cut by 3 bases and J by 3 bases, with 3 bases left in between. This CDR3 spans 11 amino acids. Germline CDR1 WNHNN, CDR2 SYGVQD (reference sequence). As DNA, the CDR3 is TGCGCCAGCAGTGACCTCTACGAGCAGTACTTC. Protein sequence: CASSDLYEQYF.

This clone was seen a handful of times. The chain has TRBV9 and TRBJ1-1, with TRBD1 matching 7 bases. Trimming cost V 4 bases and J 2 bases; bases outside gene matches: 8. This CDR3 region has 15 residues. CDR1 is SGDLS, CDR2 YYNGEE, per germline. CDR3: CASSSPRDRNTEAFF. CDR3 sequence (DNA): TGTGCCAGCAGCTCCCCCCGGGACAGAAACACTGAAGCTTTCTTT.

This chain joins TRBV5-8 and TRBJ2-2, with 9 bases fitting TRBD1. Germline-derived CDR1 and CDR2 are SGHTS and YDEGEE. The CDR3 is 16 amino acids. Germline trimming cut 4 bases from V and 4 bases from J; bases unmatched to any gene: 8. The CDR3 spells CASSPRTGVTTGELFF. CDR3 DNA: TGTGCCAGCAGCCCCCGGACAGGGGTTACCACCGGGGAGCTGTTTTTT. Full variable domain (rest looked up from reference TRBV5-8 and TRBJ2-2): EAGVTQSPTHLIKTRGQQATLRCSPISGHTSVYWYQQALGLGLQFLLWYDEGEERNRGNFPPRFSGRQFPNYSSELNVNALELEDSALYLCASSPRTGVTTGELFFGEGSRLTVL.

V and J are TRBV18 and TRBJ1-2, with D perhaps matching TRBD1 (5 bases). V shed 1 base and J shed 8 bases, with 26 bases lying between them. The CDR3 has 18 amino acids. Germline V gives CDR1 KGHSH, CDR2 LQKENI. The CDR3, as DNA: TGTGCCAGCTCACCACTCCGGGACTTTTCTATGTCCCCTCGGGGCTACACCTTC. It specifies CASSPLRDFSMSPRGYTF.

The rearrangement links TRBV6-5 to TRBJ1-2; 7 bases are shared with TRBD1. V shed 0 bases and J 4 bases; nucleotides not matched to a gene: 2. The germline V gene encodes CDR1 MNHEY and CDR2 SVGAGI. The CDR3 extends over 14 amino acids. CDR3 amino acids: CASSYSGQTYGYTF. As DNA, the CDR3 is TGTGCCAGCAGTTACTCGGGACAGACCTATGGCTACACCTTC.

The chain employs TRBV30 and TRBJ1-6; 7 nucleotides align to TRBD1. The V gene end was trimmed by 4 bases and the J gene end by 10 bases; junction bases not matched to a gene: 10. The CDR3 spans 14 residues. Looked up from germline, CDR1 is GTSNPN and CDR2 is SVGIG (reference sequence). As DNA, the CDR3 is TGTGCCTGGACCCGAGGACAGGTTAGATCACCCCTCCACTTT. This encodes CAWTRGQVRSPLHF.

This clone appeared once. This rearrangement joins TRBV5-1 to TRBJ2-7, with 7 bases lining up with TRBD2. Trimming took 4 bases from V and 2 from J; bases not matched to a gene: 3. This CDR3 has 13 amino acids. The germline gives CDR1 SGHRS, CDR2 YFSETQ. The CDR3 DNA is TGCGCCAGCAGCGTCGCGGGGGCCTACGAGCAGTACTTC. This translates into CASSVAGAYEQYF.

The chain's CDR3 is CAISESGGGVAFF. The CDR3 DNA reads TGTGCCATCAGTGAGTCTGGGGGAGGAGTCGCTTTCTTT. The chain carries TRBV10-3 and TRBJ1-1; TRBD1 is a possible D gene (5 bases). Trimming removed 0 bases from V and 11 bases from J, with 13 bases in between. Per the germline V gene, CDR1 is ENHRY and CDR2 is SYGVKD. The CDR3 has 13 residues.

Only one count was recorded for this clone. The rearrangement links TRBV12-3 or TRBV12-4 to TRBJ1-1; D perhaps matches TRBD1 (6 bases). Between the trimmed V and J ends, which lost 5 bases and 4 bases, there was a span of 11 bases. The CDR3 consists of 13 residues. The CDR3 DNA reads TGTGCCAGCAGTGTAGGACAGTTCACTGAAGCTTTCTTT. The encoded protein is CASSVGQFTEAFF.

The rearrangement joins TRBV5-1 to TRBJ2-3; 8 positions agree with TRBD2. Germline assignment: CDR1 SGHRS and CDR2 YFSETQ. The CDR3 is made up of 16 amino acids. V shed 3 bases and J 2 bases; nucleotides not matched to a gene: 8. CDR3 DNA sequence: TGCGCCAGCAGCTGGACCGGGACTAGGAACACAGATACGCAGTATTTT. As protein: CASSWTGTRNTDTQYF. The full variable domain, rest sourced from reference TRBV5-1 and TRBJ2-3, is KAGVTQTPRYLIKTRGQQVTLSCSPISGHRSVSWYQQTPGQGLQFLFEYFSETQRNKGNFPGRFSGRQFSNSRSEMNVSTLELGDSALYLCASSWTGTRNTDTQYFGPGTRLTVL.

The rearrangement links TRBV4-2 to TRBJ1-6; perhaps TRBD1 as D (6 bases). CDR1 is LGHNA, CDR2 YNFKEQ, per germline. V was shortened by 0 bases and J by 9 bases, with 15 bases between the two germline ends. The CDR3 covers 16 residues. In DNA, the CDR3 is TGTGCCAGCAGCCAAGATGAACAGGGTGGCTTTTCACCCCTCCACTTT. This gives the protein CASSQDEQGGFSPLHF.

The chain employs TRBV3-1 (or the pseudogene TRBV3-2) and TRBJ2-7; D is perhaps TRBD2 (5 bases). Trimming removed 2 bases at V and 4 bases at J, with 6 bases between. Germline V gene data show CDR1 as LGHDT and CDR2 as YNNKEL (reference sequence). The CDR3 sequence is 12 residues long. As DNA, the CDR3 is TGTGCCAGCAGCCAAACTAGATACGAGCAGTACTTC. Translation: CASSQTRYEQYF.

This clone has only one observation. CDR3: CTSSQFSGVGATNEKLFF. The CDR3 coding sequence is TGCACCAGCAGCCAATTCTCAGGGGTTGGAGCAACTAATGAAAAACTGTTTTTT. The chain links TRBV1 to TRBJ1-4; TRBD1, the table's D call, was not compared with the DNA. TRBV1 is a pseudogene segment. The CDR3 spans 18 residues.

The chain is built from TRBV24-1 and TRBJ2-5; TRBD1 agrees at 8 bases. Trimming removed 5 bases from V and 3 bases from J; junction bases left unmatched: 7. The germline V gene encodes CDR1 KGHDR and CDR2 SFDVKD. CDR3 size: 15 residues. The CDR3 loop is CATSGPTGGKETQYF. CDR3 DNA sequence: TGTGCCACCAGTGGACCTACAGGGGGGAAAGAGACCCAGTACTTC.

This clone was recorded a few times. This rearrangement joins TRBV20-1 to TRBJ1-5, with TRBD1 matching over 7 bases. This CDR3 is 15 amino acids long. In germline, CDR1 is DFQATT, CDR2 SNEGSKA (reference sequence). V lost 3 bases to trimming and J lost 2 bases; unmatched junction nucleotides: 7. CDR3 residues: CSASTGVVRNQPQHF. In nucleotides, the CDR3 is TGCAGTGCTAGTACAGGGGTAGTGCGCAATCAGCCCCAGCATTTT.